Listed below are T cell receptor beta chains from one sample, sequenced in a study of cytomegalovirus exposure and HLA in healthy donors. Using immunoSEQ multiplex PCR, the repertoire was profiled, and TCRdb retains in-frame clones only, with some absent. This sample has roughly 140,000 clones, with roughly 80% found just once. Sequencing was carried out using PBMCs. These TCRs come from a male donor in good health and CMV-seronegative. Both conserved end residues are part of each CDR3. A D gene is named only where the DNA matches it firmly. Size values are once, few and many counts, or a class for expanded clones, and some rows have none.

j_gene,d_gene,abundance,v_gene,CDR3nt,CDR3aa
TRBJ2-7,NA,once,TRBV7-2,TGTGCCAGCAGGAAACGAGGGAAGGACGAGCAGTACTTC,CASRKRGKDEQYF
TRBJ1-2,NA,NA,TRBV13,TGTGCCAGCAGCGCGGGGACGGCTCCTAACTATGGCTACACCTTC,CASSAGTAPNYGYTF
TRBJ2-6,TRBD1,NA,TRBV11-2,TGTGCCAGCAGCTTAGTGCCCGGGACAGGACTCTCTGGGGCCAACGTCCTGACTTTC,CASSLVPGTGLSGANVLTF
TRBJ2-1,NA,NA,TRBV19,TGTGCCAGTAGTATAGCGCCAGGGCAAAGCAATGAGCAGTTCTTC,CASSIAPGQSNEQFF
TRBJ1-5,NA,once,TRBV7-2,TGTGCCAGCAGCTTACCAGGGCCTAGACAGCCCCAGCATTTT,CASSLPGPRQPQHF
TRBJ2-5,NA,NA,TRBV7-6,TGTGCCAGCAGCTCAGGAGGGAGCTCAGAGACCCAGTACTTC,CASSSGGSSETQYF
TRBJ1-1,TRBD1,NA,TRBV5-4,TGTGCCAGCAGCTCAGGGACAGGGGTAAACACTGAAGCTTTCTTT,CASSSGTGVNTEAFF
TRBJ2-7,NA,NA,TRBV5-1,TGCGCCAGCAGCTTGTCAGGGGCTGTAAACGAGCAGTACTTC,CASSLSGAVNEQYF
TRBJ2-3,TRBD2,NA,TRBV9,TGTGCCAGCAGTAAAGGACTAGCGGGGGGGCGGATGACAGATACGCAGTATTTT,CASSKGLAGGRMTDTQYF
TRBJ2-3,TRBD2,NA,TRBV4-2,TGTGCCAGCAGCCCCAGCGGGGGGGCCGGGGATACGCAGTATTTT,CASSPSGGAGDTQYF
TRBJ1-1,TRBD1,few,TRBV6-1,TGTGCCACCTCGGACAGGGGGCGGACGGGAGCTTTCTTT,CATSDRGRTGAFF
TRBJ1-1,NA,once,TRBV18,TGTGCCAGCTCACCCGGGGGGGAAAATGAAGCTTTCTTT,CASSPGGENEAFF
TRBJ1-6,NA,NA,TRBV7-6,TGTGCCAGCAGCTTAGGGGGGGGGAATTCACCCCTCCACTTT,CASSLGGGNSPLHF
TRBJ1-1,TRBD1,NA,TRBV9,TGTGCCAGCAGCACTATACAGGGGGCGTCTGAAGCTTTCTTT,CASSTIQGASEAFF
TRBJ1-6,NA,NA,TRBV19,TGTGCCAGTAGTTTGCGGGGGAAAACGTCCTATAATTCACCCCTCCACTTT,CASSLRGKTSYNSPLHF
TRBJ1-4,TRBD1,NA,TRBV9,TGTGCCAGCAGCGTTAAGGGGGCGCGTGAGGAAAAACTGTTTTTT,CASSVKGAREEKLFF
TRBJ1-2,NA,NA,TRBV5-1,TGCGCCAGCAGCTTGGGAGGGTGGCAGGTTTATGGCTACACCTTC,CASSLGGWQVYGYTF
TRBJ1-1,NA,NA,TRBV10-3,TGTGCCATCAGTGAGTCGGGGGCAGAGAACACTGAAGCTTTCTTT,CAISESGAENTEAFF
TRBJ2-3,TRBD2,NA,TRBV29-1,TGCAGCGTCGGGGGGAGAGATACGCAGTATTTT,CSVGGRDTQYF
TRBJ1-2,NA,NA,TRBV27,TGTGCCAGCAGCCCATGGGCGGGAGCAACCAACTATGGCTACACCTTC,CASSPWAGATNYGYTF
TRBJ1-5,NA,NA,TRBV6-1,TGTGCAAGCGGGTGGGGGCTGGGTCAGCCCCAGCATTTT,CASGWGLGQPQHF
TRBJ2-7,TRBD1,once,TRBV6-6,TGTGCCAGCAGTGACAGGGTATACGAGCAGTACTTC,CASSDRVYEQYF
TRBJ2-7,TRBD1,NA,TRBV7-7,TGTGCCAGCAGCTGGGGGGACAGGGGGTTACCCTACGAGCAGTACTTC,CASSWGDRGLPYEQYF
TRBJ1-2,NA,NA,TRBV2,TGTGCCAGCAGTGAGAATAAGCTCTATGGCTACACCTTC,CASSENKLYGYTF
TRBJ2-7,TRBD2,once,TRBV2,TGTGCCGGTAAAGCGGGAACCTACGAGCAGTACTTC,CAGKAGTYEQYF
TRBJ2-5,NA,few,TRBV5-1,TGCGCCAGCAGCTCCCTCTCCCAAGAGACCCAGTACTTC,CASSSLSQETQYF
TRBJ2-3,NA,once,TRBV11-2,TGTGCCAGCAGCTTGACAGTCAGAGATACGCAGTATTTT,CASSLTVRDTQYF
TRBJ1-2,TRBD1,NA,TRBV28,TGTGCCAGCAGTTTAGGAGGACAGGGCCTTTTGGGCTACACCTTC,CASSLGGQGLLGYTF
TRBJ1-1,NA,NA,TRBV30,TGTGCCTGGAGTGGGGACACTGACTTTGAAGCTTTCTTT,CAWSGDTDFEAFF
TRBJ2-7,TRBD1,NA,TRBV6-1,TGTGCCAGCAGGCCACCAGGGGACAGGGGCTACGAGCAGTACTTC,CASRPPGDRGYEQYF
TRBJ2-7,NA,NA,TRBV30,TGTGCCTGGAAGGCCCAATCCGGGCCAGGGTCCTACGAGCAGTACTTC,CAWKAQSGPGSYEQYF
TRBJ2-1,NA,NA,TRBV19,TGTGCCAGTAATAGTGGTCGACTCAATGAGCAGTTCTTC,CASNSGRLNEQFF
TRBJ1-2,TRBD1,once,TRBV2,TGTGCCAGCAGTAAGACAGGGGAAGACTATGGCTACACCTTC,CASSKTGEDYGYTF
TRBJ2-7,TRBD2,NA,TRBV6-1,TGTGCCAGCTCGGGGACTACCTACGAGCAGTACTTC,CASSGTTYEQYF
TRBJ1-6,NA,NA,TRBV4-1,TGCGCCAGCAGCCAAGTAAAAGACGGCGGTTCACCCCTCCACTTT,CASSQVKDGGSPLHF
TRBJ2-2,NA,NA,TRBV10-1,TGCGCCAGCAGGCACGACCAGGCCGCCGGGGAGCTGTTTTTT,CASRHDQAAGELFF
TRBJ1-5,NA,few,TRBV7-2,TGTGCCAGCAGCTTCCTCGGTAATCAGCCCCAGCATTTT,CASSFLGNQPQHF
TRBJ1-1,NA,once,TRBV18,TGTGCCAGCTCACAGGGGTTGGACACTGAAGCTTTCTTT,CASSQGLDTEAFF
TRBJ2-5,NA,few,TRBV15,TGTGCCACCAGCAGAGGGCCAGAAGAGACCCAGTACTTC,CATSRGPEETQYF
TRBJ2-7,TRBD1,NA,TRBV7-3,TGTGCCAGCAGCGTCGACAGGGGTAGTCACGAGCAGTACTTC,CASSVDRGSHEQYF
TRBJ1-2,NA,NA,TRBV6-1,TGTGCCAGCAGTGACCCAGGGGCGAACTATGGCTACACCTTC,CASSDPGANYGYTF
TRBJ2-7,TRBD1,NA,TRBV7-2,TGTGCCAGCAGCTCCGATTCGAGGGGGCGATACGAGCAGTACTTC,CASSSDSRGRYEQYF
TRBJ2-2,NA,NA,TRBV19,TGTGCCAGTAGTATAGTTTCGGGGGTAAGGGACACCGGGGAGCTGTTTTTT,CASSIVSGVRDTGELFF
TRBJ1-4,NA,NA,TRBV29-1,TGCAGCGTTGACCAGGGAGGTGAAAAACTGTTTTTT,CSVDQGGEKLFF
TRBJ2-2,TRBD1,NA,TRBV29-1,TGCAGCGTGGACAGGAGAAGTACCGGGGAGCTGTTTTTT,CSVDRRSTGELFF
TRBJ2-1,NA,NA,TRBV5-6,TGTGCCAGCAGCCCGGGCGGGGCCGAATACAATGAGCAGTTCTTC,CASSPGGAEYNEQFF
TRBJ1-1,NA,once,TRBV6-6,TGTGCCACTTCGGCAGGAGGACCCGAAGCTTTCTTT,CATSAGGPEAFF
TRBJ1-1,NA,few,TRBV4-1,TGCGCCAGCAGCCTCCCTGGGTCAGTGGCGGGGGCTTTCTTT,CASSLPGSVAGAFF
TRBJ1-1,NA,NA,TRBV19,TGTGCCAGTAGTTTTCAGGGCGGGATCACTGAAGCTTTCTTT,CASSFQGGITEAFF
TRBJ2-7,NA,few,TRBV19,TGTGCCAGCGGGGACGGGGGATACGAGCAGTACTTC,CASGDGGYEQYF
TRBJ2-1,TRBD2,NA,TRBV6-6,TGTGCCACCCTCTACTTTAGCGGGGGGGACAATGAGCAGTTCTTC,CATLYFSGGDNEQFF
TRBJ1-2,TRBD1,NA,TRBV9,TGTGCCAGCAGCGTAGGAGGACAGGCTAACTATGGCTACACCTTC,CASSVGGQANYGYTF
TRBJ2-6,NA,NA,TRBV4-3,TGCGCCAGCAGCCTACAGTTCTCTGGGGCCAACGTCCTGACTTTC,CASSLQFSGANVLTF